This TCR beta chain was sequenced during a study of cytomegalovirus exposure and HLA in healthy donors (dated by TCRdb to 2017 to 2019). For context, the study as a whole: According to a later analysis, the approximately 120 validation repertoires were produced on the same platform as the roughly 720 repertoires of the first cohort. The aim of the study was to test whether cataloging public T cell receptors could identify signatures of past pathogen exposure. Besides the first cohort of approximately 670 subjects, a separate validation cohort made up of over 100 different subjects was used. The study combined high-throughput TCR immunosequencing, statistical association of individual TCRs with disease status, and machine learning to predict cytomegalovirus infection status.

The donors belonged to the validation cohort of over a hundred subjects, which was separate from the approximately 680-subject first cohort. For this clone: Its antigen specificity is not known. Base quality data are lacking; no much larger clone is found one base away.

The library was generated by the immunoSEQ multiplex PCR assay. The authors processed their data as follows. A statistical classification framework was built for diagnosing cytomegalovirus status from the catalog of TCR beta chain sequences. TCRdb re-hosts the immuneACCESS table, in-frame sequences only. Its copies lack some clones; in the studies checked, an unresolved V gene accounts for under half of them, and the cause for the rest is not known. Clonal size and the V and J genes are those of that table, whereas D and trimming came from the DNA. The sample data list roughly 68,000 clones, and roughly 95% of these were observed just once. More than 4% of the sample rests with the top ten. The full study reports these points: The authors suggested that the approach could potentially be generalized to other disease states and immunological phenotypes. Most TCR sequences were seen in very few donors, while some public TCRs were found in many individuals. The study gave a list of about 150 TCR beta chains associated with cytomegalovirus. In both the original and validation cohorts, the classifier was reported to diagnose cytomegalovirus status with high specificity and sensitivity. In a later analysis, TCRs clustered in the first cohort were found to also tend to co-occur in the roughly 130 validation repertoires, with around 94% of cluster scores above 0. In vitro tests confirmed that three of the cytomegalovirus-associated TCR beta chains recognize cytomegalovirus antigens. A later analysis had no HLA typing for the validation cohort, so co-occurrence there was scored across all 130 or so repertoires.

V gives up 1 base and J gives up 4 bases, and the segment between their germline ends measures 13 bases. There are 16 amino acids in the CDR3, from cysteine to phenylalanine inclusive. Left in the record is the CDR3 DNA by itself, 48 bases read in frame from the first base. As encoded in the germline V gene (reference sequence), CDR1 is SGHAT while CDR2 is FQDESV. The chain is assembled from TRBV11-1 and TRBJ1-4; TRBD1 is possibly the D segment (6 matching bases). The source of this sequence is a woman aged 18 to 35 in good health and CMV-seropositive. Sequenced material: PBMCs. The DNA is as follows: TGTGCCAGCAGCTTAGGATTGGGACACCTTAATGAAAAACTGTTTTTT. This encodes CASSLGLGHLNEKLFF.